These T cell receptor beta chains were read from a single sample in a study of metastatic and nonmetastatic thyroid tumors. TCRdb re-called the PCR reads with MiXCR. The sample lists tens of thousands of clones, just under 30% occurring once. The sample was blood. These receptors were collected from a female donor with papillary thyroid cancer or a benign thyroid nodule (not recorded which). Some clones in this sample may be carry-over from other donors' samples. CDR3s include the opening cysteine and the closing phenylalanine or tryptophan. A D gene is named only where the DNA matches it firmly. Clone sizes are given selectively: once, few, many, or a class where the clone is expanded.

d_call: TRBD2
clone_size: .
v_call: TRBV20-1
j_call: TRBJ2-7
cdr3_nt: TGCAGTGCTAGAACGGGGAGGGTAAGTAGGTACGAGCAGTACTTC
cdr3_aa: CSARTGRVSRYEQYF

d_call: .
clone_size: .
v_call: TRBV6-1
j_call: TRBJ1-2
cdr3_nt: TGTGCCGGCAGGGGTCGGGATGGCTACACCTTC
cdr3_aa: CAGRGRDGYTF

d_call: TRBD1
clone_size: few
v_call: TRBV6-2/TRBV6-3
j_call: TRBJ2-7
cdr3_nt: TGTGCCAGCAGTTCCCGGGACAGGGGGTCCTACGAGCAGTACTTC
cdr3_aa: CASSSRDRGSYEQYF

d_call: .
clone_size: .
v_call: TRBV7-9
j_call: TRBJ2-1
cdr3_nt: TGTGCCAGCAGCTTAAATGAGGGTCTGAATGAGCAGTTCTTC
cdr3_aa: CASSLNEGLNEQFF

d_call: .
clone_size: .
v_call: TRBV6-1
j_call: TRBJ1-5
cdr3_nt: TGTGCCAGCAGTGCTTCGACCCCCGGCAATCAGCCCCAGCATTTT
cdr3_aa: CASSASTPGNQPQHF

d_call: TRBD2
clone_size: many
v_call: TRBV6-1
j_call: TRBJ2-2
cdr3_nt: TGTGCCAGCAGCCTCAGCGGGAGATCCGGGGAGCTGTTTTTT
cdr3_aa: CASSLSGRSGELFF

d_call: TRBD2
clone_size: few
v_call: TRBV28
j_call: TRBJ2-3
cdr3_nt: TGTGCCAGCAGTTCCGGACTAGCGGGGAGCACAGATACGCAGTATTTT
cdr3_aa: CASSSGLAGSTDTQYF

d_call: TRBD1
clone_size: .
v_call: TRBV28
j_call: TRBJ1-6
cdr3_nt: TGTGCCAGCAGGGGGACAGCCTATAATTCACCCCTCCACTTT
cdr3_aa: CASRGTAYNSPLHF

d_call: TRBD1
clone_size: .
v_call: TRBV6-2/TRBV6-3
j_call: TRBJ2-7
cdr3_nt: TGTGCCAGCAGGGGACTGGGGACAGGGGGAGAGCAGTACTTC
cdr3_aa: CASRGLGTGGEQYF

d_call: .
clone_size: few
v_call: TRBV6-5
j_call: TRBJ1-6
cdr3_nt: TGTGCCAGCAGTTACTCGAGTCGGCATTCACCCCTCCACTTT
cdr3_aa: CASSYSSRHSPLHF

d_call: .
clone_size: .
v_call: TRBV6-1
j_call: TRBJ1-6
cdr3_nt: TGTGCCAGCAGTTCGGGACCCTATAATTCACCCCTCCACTTT
cdr3_aa: CASSSGPYNSPLHF

d_call: .
clone_size: .
v_call: TRBV28
j_call: TRBJ1-5
cdr3_nt: TGTGCCAGCAGTCGGCAGGGCCTGCGGCAGCCCCAGCATTTT
cdr3_aa: CASSRQGLRQPQHF

d_call: .
clone_size: medium-sized
v_call: TRBV6-1
j_call: TRBJ1-1
cdr3_nt: TGTGCCAGCAGTCAGGACCGGGGGTGGACTGAAGCTTTCTTT
cdr3_aa: CASSQDRGWTEAFF

d_call: .
clone_size: .
v_call: TRBV7-8
j_call: TRBJ2-3
cdr3_nt: TGTGCCAGCAGCTTTGGACTTCGCACAGATACGCAGTATTTT
cdr3_aa: CASSFGLRTDTQYF

d_call: .
clone_size: few
v_call: TRBV24-1
j_call: TRBJ2-3
cdr3_nt: TGTGCCACCAGTGATCCGGGTCGCGTGCGGGAAGATACGCAGTATTTT
cdr3_aa: CATSDPGRVREDTQYF

d_call: .
clone_size: few
v_call: TRBV10-2
j_call: TRBJ1-1
cdr3_nt: TGCGCCAGCAGTGAAGACAAGAACACTGAAGCTTTCTTT
cdr3_aa: CASSEDKNTEAFF

d_call: TRBD2
clone_size: few
v_call: TRBV6-1
j_call: TRBJ2-5
cdr3_nt: TGTGCCAGCTGGGGAGGCGGGAGGGAGGCAGTGGCCCAGTACTTC
cdr3_aa: CASWGGGREAVAQYF

d_call: .
clone_size: .
v_call: TRBV18
j_call: TRBJ1-1
cdr3_nt: TGTGCCAGCTCACCACCCGCGGGGGATACTGAAGCTTTCTTT
cdr3_aa: CASSPPAGDTEAFF

d_call: .
clone_size: few
v_call: TRBV20-1
j_call: TRBJ2-3
cdr3_nt: TGCAGTGCTCCTACGGGACTCGTCGCAGATACGCAGTATTTT
cdr3_aa: CSAPTGLVADTQYF

d_call: TRBD1
clone_size: few
v_call: TRBV19
j_call: TRBJ1-1
cdr3_nt: TGTGCCAGTAGAACAGGACAGGGGAACACTGAAGCTTTCTTT
cdr3_aa: CASRTGQGNTEAFF

d_call: TRBD2
clone_size: .
v_call: TRBV11-1
j_call: TRBJ2-1
cdr3_nt: TGTGCCAGCAGCTTAGGACTAGCGGCCTACAATGAGCAGTTCTTC
cdr3_aa: CASSLGLAAYNEQFF

d_call: TRBD1
clone_size: .
v_call: TRBV7-2
j_call: TRBJ2-7
cdr3_nt: TGTGCCAGCAGCTTAGAGGGGGCGGTTCAGTACGAGCAGTACTTC
cdr3_aa: CASSLEGAVQYEQYF

d_call: .
clone_size: .
v_call: TRBV10-2
j_call: TRBJ1-1
cdr3_nt: TGCGCCAGCAGTGAGTCCAGTTCTATGAACACTGAAGCTTTCTTT
cdr3_aa: CASSESSSMNTEAFF

d_call: .
clone_size: .
v_call: TRBV11-1
j_call: TRBJ1-1
cdr3_nt: TGTGCCAGCAGCTCCTATCCGTCCCAGGCGGCCACTGAAGCTTTCTTT
cdr3_aa: CASSSYPSQAATEAFF

d_call: TRBD1
clone_size: .
v_call: TRBV27
j_call: TRBJ2-7
cdr3_nt: TGTGCCAGCAGTTTAGGGGACAGGGCAAAGCACGAGCAGTACTTC
cdr3_aa: CASSLGDRAKHEQYF

d_call: .
clone_size: once
v_call: TRBV5-6
j_call: TRBJ2-7
cdr3_nt: TGTGCCAGCACTCGCACGCGCTCCTACGAGCAGTACTTC
cdr3_aa: CASTRTRSYEQYF

d_call: TRBD2
clone_size: .
v_call: TRBV6-2/TRBV6-3
j_call: TRBJ2-3
cdr3_nt: TGTGCCAGCAGTACCGGGACTAGTTGGCCAGATACGCAGTATTTT
cdr3_aa: CASSTGTSWPDTQYF

d_call: .
clone_size: few
v_call: TRBV6-5
j_call: TRBJ2-1
cdr3_nt: TGTGCCAGCAGTTACGCCAGGGGGGATGAGCAGTTCTTC
cdr3_aa: CASSYARGDEQFF

d_call: .
clone_size: .
v_call: TRBV5-1
j_call: TRBJ2-2
cdr3_nt: TGCGCCAGCAGCTACGTAGGGACCGGGGAGCTGTTTTTT
cdr3_aa: CASSYVGTGELFF

d_call: TRBD2
clone_size: many
v_call: TRBV11-2
j_call: TRBJ2-3
cdr3_nt: TGTGCCAGCAGCCCAACTCACGGAGCGGGGACAGATACGCAGTATTTT
cdr3_aa: CASSPTHGAGTDTQYF

d_call: .
clone_size: .
v_call: TRBV7-3
j_call: TRBJ1-2
cdr3_nt: TGTGCCAGCAGTCCCTTCGGGGGCGCTGACTATGGCTACACTTTC
cdr3_aa: CASSPFGGADYGYTF

d_call: .
clone_size: once
v_call: TRBV7-2
j_call: TRBJ1-5
cdr3_nt: TGTGCCAGCAGCCGTGACAGCCGTAATCAGCCCCAGCATTTT
cdr3_aa: CASSRDSRNQPQHF

d_call: TRBD2
clone_size: once
v_call: TRBV7-6
j_call: TRBJ2-5
cdr3_nt: TGTGCCAGCAGCTACGGGACTAGCGGGAGCACCCAAGAGACCCAGTACTTC
cdr3_aa: CASSYGTSGSTQETQYF

d_call: TRBD1
clone_size: .
v_call: TRBV2
j_call: TRBJ2-3
cdr3_nt: TGTGCCAGCAGGCGAGGGGGCGCAGATACGCAGTATTTT
cdr3_aa: CASRRGGADTQYF

d_call: TRBD1
clone_size: few
v_call: TRBV11-2
j_call: TRBJ1-1
cdr3_nt: TGTGCCAGCAGTGCTGACAGGGGGGCCTCTAGGGCTGAAGCTTTCTTT
cdr3_aa: CASSADRGASRAEAFF

d_call: TRBD1
clone_size: .
v_call: TRBV11-1
j_call: TRBJ2-2
cdr3_nt: TGTGCCAGCAGCTTAACCCGGGACAGGTGGGCTAACACCGGGGAGCTGTTTTTT
cdr3_aa: CASSLTRDRWANTGELFF

d_call: TRBD1
clone_size: .
v_call: TRBV12-3/TRBV12-4
j_call: TRBJ2-5
cdr3_nt: TGTGCCAGCAGTTTGCAGGGGGCCCTACAAGAGACCCAGTACTTC
cdr3_aa: CASSLQGALQETQYF

d_call: TRBD1
clone_size: few
v_call: TRBV4-1
j_call: TRBJ1-5
cdr3_nt: TGCGCCAGCAGCCAAGACCAGGGGGGGGTCCAGCCCCAGCATTTT
cdr3_aa: CASSQDQGGVQPQHF

d_call: .
clone_size: few
v_call: TRBV19
j_call: TRBJ2-2
cdr3_nt: TGTGCCAGTAGTAACGGGGATGCGGGGGAGCTGTTTTTT
cdr3_aa: CASSNGDAGELFF

d_call: TRBD2
clone_size: few
v_call: TRBV27
j_call: TRBJ2-5
cdr3_nt: TGTGCCAGCAGACTGGGACTAGCGGGTGAGACCCAGTACTTC
cdr3_aa: CASRLGLAGETQYF

d_call: .
clone_size: many
v_call: TRBV9
j_call: TRBJ2-3
cdr3_nt: TGTGCCAGCAGCGTTTGGACAGCTAGCACAGATACGCAGTATTTT
cdr3_aa: CASSVWTASTDTQYF

d_call: .
clone_size: many
v_call: TRBV4-2
j_call: TRBJ2-1
cdr3_nt: TGTGCCAGCACCCGGCTTCTTGGTCAGGGGATTAATGAGCAGTTCTTC
cdr3_aa: CASTRLLGQGINEQFF

d_call: TRBD1
clone_size: .
v_call: TRBV9
j_call: TRBJ1-6
cdr3_nt: TGTGCCAGCAGCGCCTCGGGACAGGACAGATTTTCACCCCTCCACTTT
cdr3_aa: CASSASGQDRFSPLHF

d_call: TRBD2
clone_size: medium-sized
v_call: TRBV2
j_call: TRBJ2-1
cdr3_nt: TGTGCCAGCAGTGGGACTAGCGGTATTGCGAATGAGCAGTTCTTC
cdr3_aa: CASSGTSGIANEQFF

d_call: .
clone_size: few
v_call: TRBV6-8
j_call: TRBJ1-2
cdr3_nt: TGTGCCAGCAACAGGGTGAACTATGGCTACACCTTC
cdr3_aa: CASNRVNYGYTF

d_call: .
clone_size: .
v_call: TRBV12-3/TRBV12-4
j_call: TRBJ2-5
cdr3_nt: TGTGCCAGCAGTCGGCGACAAGAGACCCAGTACTTC
cdr3_aa: CASSRRQETQYF

d_call: TRBD1
clone_size: .
v_call: TRBV4-2
j_call: TRBJ1-6
cdr3_nt: TGTGCCAGCAGCCAATTTTACAGGGGCCGTGATTCACCCCCCCACTTT
cdr3_aa: CASSQFYRGRDSPPHF

d_call: .
clone_size: .
v_call: TRBV6-4
j_call: TRBJ2-1
cdr3_nt: TGTGCCAGCTCGGACGGAGGGCCTGACAATGAGCAGTTCTTC
cdr3_aa: CASSDGGPDNEQFF

d_call: .
clone_size: .
v_call: TRBV14
j_call: TRBJ1-1
cdr3_nt: TGTGCCAGCAGCCAAGTATCTACTGAAGCTTTCTTT
cdr3_aa: CASSQVSTEAFF